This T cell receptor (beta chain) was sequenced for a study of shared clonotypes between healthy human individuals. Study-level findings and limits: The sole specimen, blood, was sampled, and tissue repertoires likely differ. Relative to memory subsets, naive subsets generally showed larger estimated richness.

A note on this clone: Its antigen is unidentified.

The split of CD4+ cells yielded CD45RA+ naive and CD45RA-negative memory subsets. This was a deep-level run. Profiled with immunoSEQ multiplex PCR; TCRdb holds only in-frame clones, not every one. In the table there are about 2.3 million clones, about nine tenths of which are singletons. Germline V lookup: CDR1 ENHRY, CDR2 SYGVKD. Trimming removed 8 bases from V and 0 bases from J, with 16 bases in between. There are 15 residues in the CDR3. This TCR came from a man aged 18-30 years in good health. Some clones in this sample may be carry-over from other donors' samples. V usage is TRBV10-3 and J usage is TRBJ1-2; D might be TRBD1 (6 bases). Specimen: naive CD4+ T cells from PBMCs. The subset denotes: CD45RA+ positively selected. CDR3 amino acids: CAILPSTGANYGYTF. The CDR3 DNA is TGTGCCATCCTCCCTTCGACAGGAGCTAACTATGGCTACACCTTC.